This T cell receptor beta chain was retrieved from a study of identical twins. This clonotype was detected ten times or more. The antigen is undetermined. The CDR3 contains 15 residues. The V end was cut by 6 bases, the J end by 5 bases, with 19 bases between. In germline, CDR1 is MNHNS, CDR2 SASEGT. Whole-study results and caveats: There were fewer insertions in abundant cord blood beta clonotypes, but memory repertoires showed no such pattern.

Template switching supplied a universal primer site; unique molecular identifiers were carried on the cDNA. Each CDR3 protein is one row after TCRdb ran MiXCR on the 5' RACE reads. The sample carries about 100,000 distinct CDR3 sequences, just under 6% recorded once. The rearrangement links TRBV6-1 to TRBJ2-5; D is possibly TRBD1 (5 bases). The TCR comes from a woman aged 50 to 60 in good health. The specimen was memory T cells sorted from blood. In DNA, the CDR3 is TGTGCCAGCAGCCAAGACAAGCTGCCAGGGGAGACCCAGTACTTC. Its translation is CASSQDKLPGETQYF.